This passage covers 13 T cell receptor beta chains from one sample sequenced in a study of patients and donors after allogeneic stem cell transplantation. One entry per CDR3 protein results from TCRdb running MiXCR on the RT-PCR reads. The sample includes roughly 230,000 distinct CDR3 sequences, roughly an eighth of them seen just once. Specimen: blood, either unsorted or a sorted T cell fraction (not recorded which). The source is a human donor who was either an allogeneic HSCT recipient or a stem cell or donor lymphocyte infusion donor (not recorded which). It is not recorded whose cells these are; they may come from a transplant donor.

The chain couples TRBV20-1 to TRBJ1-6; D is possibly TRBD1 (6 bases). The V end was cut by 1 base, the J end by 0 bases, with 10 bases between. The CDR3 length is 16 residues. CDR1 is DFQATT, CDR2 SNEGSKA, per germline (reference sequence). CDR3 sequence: CSARAPTGSYNSPLHF. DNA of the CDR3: TGCAGTGCTAGAGCTCCGACAGGCTCCTATAATTCACCCCTCCACTTT.

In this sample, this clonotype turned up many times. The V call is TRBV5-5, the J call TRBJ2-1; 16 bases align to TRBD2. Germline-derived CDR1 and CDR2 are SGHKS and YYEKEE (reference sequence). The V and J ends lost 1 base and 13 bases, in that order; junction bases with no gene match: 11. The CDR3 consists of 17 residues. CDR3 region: CASSLSPGTSGRAEQFF. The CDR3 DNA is TGTGCCAGCAGCTTGTCCCCGGGGACTAGCGGGAGGGCGGAACAGTTCTTC.

The CDR3 here is CASRRTGEDGYTF. CDR3 nucleotides: TGTGCCAGCAGACGGACAGGGGAGGATGGCTACACCTTC. The genes are TRBV6-2 or TRBV6-3 and TRBJ1-2; the match to TRBD1 covers 9 bases. This CDR3 has 13 residues. CDR1 MNHEY and CDR2 SVGEGT come from the germline V gene. Trimming removed 6 bases from V and 6 bases from J; junction bases left unmatched: 5.

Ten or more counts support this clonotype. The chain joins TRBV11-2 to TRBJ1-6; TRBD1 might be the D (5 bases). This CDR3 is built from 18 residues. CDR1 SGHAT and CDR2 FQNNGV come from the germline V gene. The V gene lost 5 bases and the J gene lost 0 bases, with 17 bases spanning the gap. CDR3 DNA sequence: TGTGCCAGCAGCCTTTGGGGCGGGGGAGGCTCCTATAATTCACCCCTCCACTTT. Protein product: CASSLWGGGGSYNSPLHF.

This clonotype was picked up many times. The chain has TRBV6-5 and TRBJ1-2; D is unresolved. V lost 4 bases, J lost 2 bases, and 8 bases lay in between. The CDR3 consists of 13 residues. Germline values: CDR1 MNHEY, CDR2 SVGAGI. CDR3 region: CASSLGINYGYTF. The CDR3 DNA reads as TGTGCCAGCAGTTTAGGAATAAACTATGGCTACACCTTC.

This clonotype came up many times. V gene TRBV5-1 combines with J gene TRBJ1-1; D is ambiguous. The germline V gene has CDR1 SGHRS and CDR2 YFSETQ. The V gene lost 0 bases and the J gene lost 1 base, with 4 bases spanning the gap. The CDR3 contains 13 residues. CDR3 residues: CASSLDRNTEAFF. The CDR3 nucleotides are TGCGCCAGCAGCTTGGATAGGAACACTGAAGCTTTCTTT.

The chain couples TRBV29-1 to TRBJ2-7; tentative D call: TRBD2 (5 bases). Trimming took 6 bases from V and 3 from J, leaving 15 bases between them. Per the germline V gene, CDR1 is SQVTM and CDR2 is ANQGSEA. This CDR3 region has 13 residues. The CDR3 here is CSVGRARGYEQYF. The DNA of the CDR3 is TGCAGCGTCGGCCGGGCCCGGGGCTACGAGCAGTACTTC.

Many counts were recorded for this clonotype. CDR3 amino acids: CASSPYTMNTGELFF. The CDR3 DNA is TGTGCCAGCAGCCCCTACACAATGAACACCGGGGAGCTGTTTTTT. The chain joins TRBV7-2 to TRBJ2-2; D remains ambiguous. The CDR3 has 15 amino acids. With 5 bases removed from V and 1 base from J, the gap between germline ends came to 11 bases. Germline V gene sequence: CDR1 SGHTA, CDR2 FQGNSA.

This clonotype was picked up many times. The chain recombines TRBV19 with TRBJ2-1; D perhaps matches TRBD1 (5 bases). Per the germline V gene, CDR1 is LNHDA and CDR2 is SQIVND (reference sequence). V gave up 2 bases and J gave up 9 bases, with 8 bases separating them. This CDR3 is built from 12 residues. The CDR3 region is CASSIWGGEQFF. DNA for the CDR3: TGTGCCAGTAGTATATGGGGCGGTGAGCAGTTCTTC.

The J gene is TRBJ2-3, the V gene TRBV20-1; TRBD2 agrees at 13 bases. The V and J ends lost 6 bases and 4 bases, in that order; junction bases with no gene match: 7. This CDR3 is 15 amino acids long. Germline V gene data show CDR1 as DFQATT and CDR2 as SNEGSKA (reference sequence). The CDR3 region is CSARGLAGISDTQYF. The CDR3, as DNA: TGCAGTGCAAGGGGACTAGCGGGGATATCAGATACGCAGTATTTT.

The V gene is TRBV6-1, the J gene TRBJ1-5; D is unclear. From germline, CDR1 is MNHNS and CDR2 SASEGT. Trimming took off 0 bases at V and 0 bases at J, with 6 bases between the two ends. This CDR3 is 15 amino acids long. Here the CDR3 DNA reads TGTGCCAGCAGTGAAGCGGGCCATAGCAATCAGCCCCAGCATTTT. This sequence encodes CASSEAGHSNQPQHF.

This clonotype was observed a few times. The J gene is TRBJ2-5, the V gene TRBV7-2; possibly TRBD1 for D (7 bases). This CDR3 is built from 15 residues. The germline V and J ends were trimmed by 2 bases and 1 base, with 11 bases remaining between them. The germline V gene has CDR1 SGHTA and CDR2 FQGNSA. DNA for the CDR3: TGTGCCAGCAGCTTATACAGGGGACTCCAAGAGACCCAGTACTTC. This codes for CASSLYRGLQETQYF.

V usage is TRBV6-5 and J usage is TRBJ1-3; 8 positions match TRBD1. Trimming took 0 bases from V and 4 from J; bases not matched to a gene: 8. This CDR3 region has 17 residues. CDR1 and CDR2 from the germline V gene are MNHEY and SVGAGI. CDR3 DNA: TGTGCCAGCAGTTACTCGACTCCGGGACAGGTCGGAAACACCATATATTTT. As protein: CASSYSTPGQVGNTIYF.